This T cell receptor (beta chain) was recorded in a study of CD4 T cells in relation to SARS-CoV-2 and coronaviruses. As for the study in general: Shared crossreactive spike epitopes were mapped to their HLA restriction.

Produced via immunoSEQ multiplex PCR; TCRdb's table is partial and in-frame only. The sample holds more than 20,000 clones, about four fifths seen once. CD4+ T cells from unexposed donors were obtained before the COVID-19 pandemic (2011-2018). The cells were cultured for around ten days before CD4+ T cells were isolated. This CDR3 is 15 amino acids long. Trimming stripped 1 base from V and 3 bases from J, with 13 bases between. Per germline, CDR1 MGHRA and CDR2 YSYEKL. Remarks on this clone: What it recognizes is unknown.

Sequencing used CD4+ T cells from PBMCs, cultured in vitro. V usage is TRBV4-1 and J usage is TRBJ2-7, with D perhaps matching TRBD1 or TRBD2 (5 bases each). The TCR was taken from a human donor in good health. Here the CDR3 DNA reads TGCGCCAGCAGCCAAGGCCATGGGACCAACTACGAGCAGTACTTC. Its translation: CASSQGHGTNYEQYF.